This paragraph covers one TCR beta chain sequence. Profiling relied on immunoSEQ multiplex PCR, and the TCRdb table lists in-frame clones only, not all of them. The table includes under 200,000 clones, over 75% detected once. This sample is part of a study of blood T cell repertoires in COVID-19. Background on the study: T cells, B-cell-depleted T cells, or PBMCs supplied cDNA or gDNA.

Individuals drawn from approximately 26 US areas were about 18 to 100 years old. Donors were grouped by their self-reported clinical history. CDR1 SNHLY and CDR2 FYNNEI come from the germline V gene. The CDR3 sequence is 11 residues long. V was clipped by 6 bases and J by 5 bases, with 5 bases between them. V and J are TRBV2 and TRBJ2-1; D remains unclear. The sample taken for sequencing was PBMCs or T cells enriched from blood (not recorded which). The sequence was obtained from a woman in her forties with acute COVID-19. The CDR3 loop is CASSPDNEQFF. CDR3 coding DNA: TGTGCCAGCAGCCCAGACAATGAGCAGTTCTTC.